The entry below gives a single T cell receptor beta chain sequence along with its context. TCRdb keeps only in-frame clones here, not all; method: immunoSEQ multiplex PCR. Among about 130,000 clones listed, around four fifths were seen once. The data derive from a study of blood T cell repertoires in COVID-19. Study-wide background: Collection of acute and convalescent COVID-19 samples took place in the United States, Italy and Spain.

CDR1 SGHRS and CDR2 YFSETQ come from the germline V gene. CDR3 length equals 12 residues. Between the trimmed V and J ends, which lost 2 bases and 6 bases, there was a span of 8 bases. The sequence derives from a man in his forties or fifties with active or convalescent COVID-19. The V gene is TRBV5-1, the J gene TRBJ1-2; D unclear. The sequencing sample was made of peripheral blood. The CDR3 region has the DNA TGCGCCAGCAGCTTCGACAATAATGGCTACACCTTC. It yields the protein CASSFDNNGYTF.